Below, 31 T cell receptor beta chains from the same sample are listed, as sequenced in a study of a mutant IDH1 vaccine in newly diagnosed glioma. Sequencing was performed with immunoSEQ multiplex PCR; in TCRdb, only in-frame clones are kept and a portion is missing. This table has fewer than 85,000 clones, 86% appearing once. Time point indicated: baseline, week 1 (first vaccination visit). Stated treatment: pre-vaccination baseline after standard-of-care therapy. This sample comprised PBMCs, obtained from a glioma patient treated with radiotherapy, temozolomide or both. The receptor set was obtained from a man under 40 with glioma.

This chain links TRBV7-6 with TRBJ2-1, with 9 bases identical to TRBD2. CDR3 length: 15 residues. The V and J ends lost 1 base and 12 bases, in that order; junction bases with no gene match: 10. CDR1 is SGHVS, CDR2 FNYEAQ, per germline. CDR3 DNA: TGTGCCAGCAGCTTAGGGTTAGCGGGGGTTGACCCGCAGTTCTTC. It specifies CASSLGLAGVDPQFF.

As for this clone: The sample has other DNA sequences that encode this CDR3 too. The chain carries TRBV4-2 and TRBJ2-2; 8 nucleotides agree with TRBD2. Germline trimming cut 0 bases from V and 2 bases from J; bases unmatched to any gene: 8. The germline gives CDR1 LGHNA, CDR2 YNFKEQ. The length of the CDR3 is 18 residues. The DNA for the CDR3 is TGTGCCAGCAGCCAAGATGGGGCGGGGGGACCTAACACCGGGGAGCTGTTTTTT. Protein: CASSQDGAGGPNTGELFF.

This clone has only a few counts. The chain carries TRBV19 and TRBJ1-2; D remains ambiguous. Trimming took 3 bases from V and 1 from J, leaving 12 bases between them. CDR3 length equals 15 residues. The germline V gene encodes CDR1 LNHDA and CDR2 SQIVND (reference sequence). CDR3 sequence (DNA): TGTGCCAGTAGTATGGAGGCAGTCAGTAACTATGGCTACACCTTC. Amino acid sequence: CASSMEAVSNYGYTF.

This clone was observed a few times. V is TRBV18 and J is TRBJ1-1, with D uncertain. V lost 0 bases, J lost 0 bases, and 8 bases lay in between. Germline CDR1 KGHSH, CDR2 LQKENI. The length of the CDR3 is 15 residues. As DNA, the CDR3 is TGTGCCAGCTCACCACCAGGGTCGGTGAACACTGAAGCTTTCTTT. It is translated as CASSPPGSVNTEAFF.

This chain joins TRBV23-1 and TRBJ1-6; D perhaps matches TRBD1 (6 bases). TRBV23-1 is an ORF, with its function uncertain. This CDR3 comprises 16 residues. V was shortened by 6 bases and J by 3 bases, with 15 bases between the two germline ends. CDR3 sequence: CASSPKGQIYNSPLHF. In DNA, the CDR3 is TGCGCCAGCAGCCCCAAAGGACAGATCTATAATTCACCCCTCCACTTT.

The V call is TRBV29-1, the J call TRBJ2-7, with 7 bases that match TRBD1. CDR1 and CDR2 (germline): SQVTM, ANQGSEA. The CDR3 totals 15 residues. The junction had 10 bases not matched to a gene; V was cut back by 5 bases and J by 0 bases. CDR3 DNA sequence: TGCAGCGTTCAACGTCCGGGACAGAGCTCCTACGAGCAGTACTTC. It specifies CSVQRPGQSSYEQYF.

The chain employs TRBV19 and TRBJ2-2; perhaps TRBD1 as D (6 bases). Germline V gene lookup returns CDR1 LNHDA and CDR2 SQIVND (reference sequence). V gave up 9 bases and J gave up 4 bases, with 12 bases separating them. This CDR3 is 13 amino acids long. The CDR3 protein is CASKTGRTGELFF. The CDR3 DNA reads as TGTGCCAGCAAAACAGGGCGCACCGGGGAGCTGTTTTTT. The full variable domain, its missing parts supplied by reference TRBV19 and TRBJ2-2, is DGGITQSPKYLFRKEGQNVTLSCEQNLNHDAMYWYRQDPGQGLRLIYYSQIVNDFQKGDIAEGYSVSREKKESFPLTVTSAQKNPTAFYLCASKTGRTGELFFGEGSRLTVL.

J is TRBJ1-2 and V is TRBV10-3, with 10 bases matching TRBD1. J was trimmed by 8 bases and V by 5 bases; bases with no gene match: 11. This CDR3 is built from 15 residues. Germline CDR1 is ENHRY and CDR2 is SYGVKD. The CDR3 protein is CAISFEGTGDMGYTF. The CDR3 DNA reads as TGTGCCATCAGTTTTGAGGGGACAGGGGATATGGGCTACACCTTC.

The chain uses TRBV13 and TRBJ2-7; 9 positions match TRBD2. CDR1 is PRHDT and CDR2 is FYEKMQ in the germline V gene (reference sequence). Trimming took 4 bases from V and 4 from J; bases not matched to a gene: 8. The CDR3 runs to 15 residues. CDR3 loop: CASSSQRGAAYEQYF. For the CDR3, the DNA is TGTGCCAGCAGCTCCCAGCGGGGGGCCGCGTACGAGCAGTACTTC.

This CDR3 reads CASSIQGLQQYF. As DNA, the CDR3 is TGTGCCAGCAGTATCCAGGGTCTTCAGCAGTACTTC. The genes are TRBV6-6 and TRBJ2-7; D might be TRBD1 (5 bases). Germline V gives CDR1 MNHNY, CDR2 SVGAGI (reference sequence). This CDR3 spans 12 amino acids. V shed 5 bases and J shed 8 bases, with 13 bases lying between them.

The chain has TRBV6-5 and TRBJ1-1, with 7 bases lining up with TRBD1. The CDR3 sequence is 16 residues long. CDR1 is MNHEY, CDR2 SVGAGI, per germline. V dropped 2 bases and J dropped 2; count of bases not matched to a gene: 8. CDR3 amino acids: CASSYGFGTVNTEAFF. The CDR3 DNA reads as TGTGCCAGCAGTTACGGTTTTGGGACAGTCAACACTGAAGCTTTCTTT.

The rearrangement links TRBV7-9 to TRBJ2-2, with D possibly TRBD1 on 5 matching bases. The CDR3 is 14 residues long. Germline CDR1 reads SEHNR; CDR2 reads FQNEAQ (reference sequence). Between the trimmed V and J ends, which lost 10 bases and 5 bases, there was a span of 17 bases. This CDR3 is CATPPHRTTGELFF. CDR3 sequence (DNA): TGTGCCACCCCCCCCCACAGGACGACCGGGGAGCTGTTTTTT.

V gene TRBV19 combines with J gene TRBJ1-5, with a possible D match to TRBD1 (5 bases). The CDR3 has 15 amino acids. The germline CDR1 and CDR2 sequences are LNHDA and SQIVND (reference sequence). V was shortened by 6 bases and J by 0 bases, with 12 bases between the two germline ends. CDR3 sequence (DNA): TGTGCCAGTAGCTGGGACGGAGTTAGCAATCAGCCCCAGCATTTT. This codes for CASSWDGVSNQPQHF. Full variable domain (outside the CDR3, taken from reference TRBV19 and TRBJ1-5): DGGITQSPKYLFRKEGQNVTLSCEQNLNHDAMYWYRQDPGQGLRLIYYSQIVNDFQKGDIAEGYSVSREKKESFPLTVTSAQKNPTAFYLCASSWDGVSNQPQHFGDGTRLSIL.

This clone was picked up a small number of times. The CDR3 here is CSVDKGAAGGYTF. The CDR3 coding sequence is TGCAGCGTTGATAAGGGGGCTGCAGGTGGCTACACCTTC. V is TRBV29-1 and J is TRBJ1-2; TRBD1 aligns across 7 bases. Unmatched junction bases numbered 8, after V lost 3 bases and J lost 7 bases. The CDR3 runs 13 residues. The V gene's germline CDR1 is SQVTM and CDR2 ANQGSEA.

This clone was counted once. CDR3 sequence (DNA): TGTGCCAGCAGTTTGCGGATAGGGGCCCAAGAGACCCAGTACTTC. It translates to CASSLRIGAQETQYF. The chain employs TRBV28 and TRBJ2-5; D might be TRBD1 (5 bases). The germline V gene encodes CDR1 MDHEN and CDR2 SYDVKM. The CDR3 runs 15 residues. Trimming stripped 3 bases from V and 1 base from J, with 12 bases between.

This clone was picked up a small number of times. The chain uses TRBV5-4 and TRBJ1-4; 8 positions agree with TRBD1. The CDR3 has 17 residues. Germline CDR1 reads SGHNT; CDR2 reads YYREEE (reference sequence). V was clipped by 2 bases and J by 4 bases; unmatched bases: 10. CDR3: CASSFGQGALINEKLFF. CDR3 in DNA: TGTGCCAGCAGCTTCGGGCAGGGGGCGCTTATTAATGAAAAACTGTTTTTT.

CDR3 protein: CASSVRREGAEAFF. The CDR3 nucleotides are TGTGCCAGCAGCGTTAGGCGAGAGGGTGCTGAAGCTTTCTTT. This chain links TRBV13 with TRBJ1-1; D is unclear. In germline, CDR1 is PRHDT, CDR2 FYEKMQ (reference sequence). The CDR3 length is 14 residues. V was shortened by 5 bases and J by 6 bases, with 16 bases between the two germline ends.

The sample holds a few counts of this clone. This chain joins TRBV2 and TRBJ1-1, with D unresolved. V shed 6 bases and J shed 2 bases, with 13 bases lying between them. This CDR3 contains 14 residues. Germline-derived CDR1 and CDR2 are SNHLY and FYNNEI. In nucleotides, the CDR3 is TGTGCCAGCAGGACTCCGGGAGAAAACACTGAAGCTTTCTTT. It encodes CASRTPGENTEAFF.

J is TRBJ2-2 and V is TRBV4-1; unclear D gene. From germline, CDR1 is MGHRA and CDR2 YSYEKL. The CDR3 totals 15 residues. Trimming stripped 4 bases from V and 0 bases from J, with 9 bases between. The chain's CDR3 is CASSLARANTGELFF. The CDR3 DNA reads as TGCGCCAGCAGCCTCGCCCGGGCGAACACCGGGGAGCTGTTTTTT.

This clone has more than one count but fewer than ten. The rearrangement joins TRBV4-1 to TRBJ1-4, with a tentative D call TRBD1 (5 bases). This CDR3 is 14 amino acids long. Trimming left V 4 bases short and J 8 bases short, with 14 bases between. Germline V gives CDR1 MGHRA, CDR2 YSYEKL. CDR3 region: CASSLGGGVEKLFF. The DNA of the CDR3 is TGCGCCAGCAGCCTCGGGGGAGGGGTCGAAAAACTGTTTTTT.

V usage is TRBV15 and J usage is TRBJ2-7, with 11 nucleotides matching TRBD2. The CDR3 loop spans 15 amino acids. V was clipped by 5 bases and J by 7 bases; unmatched bases: 10. In germline, CDR1 is LNHNV, CDR2 YYDKDF (reference sequence). CDR3: CATSGRLAGGWEQYF. As DNA, the CDR3 is TGTGCCACCAGCGGACGGCTAGCGGGGGGTTGGGAGCAGTACTTC. The full variable domain, its missing parts supplied by reference TRBV15 and TRBJ2-7, is DAMVIQNPRYQVTQFGKPVTLSCSQTLNHNVMYWYQQKSSQAPKLLFHYYDKDFNNEADTPDNFQSRRPNTSFCFLDIRSPGLGDTAMYLCATSGRLAGGWEQYFGPGTRLTVT.

The chain employs TRBV5-1 and TRBJ1-1; no clear D gene. V dropped 0 bases and J dropped 4 bases, with 10 bases sitting between them. In germline, CDR1 is SGHRS, CDR2 YFSETQ. The CDR3 sequence is 14 residues long. Here the CDR3 DNA reads TGCGCCAGCAGCTTGGCGCGGCCGGGCACTGAAGCTTTCTTT. Its protein product is CASSLARPGTEAFF.

The rearrangement links TRBV28 to TRBJ2-7; D possibly corresponds to TRBD1 (5 bases). V lost 2 bases to trimming and J lost 3 bases, with 8 bases between them. Per germline, CDR1 MDHEN and CDR2 SYDVKM. This CDR3 is 13 amino acids long. DNA for the CDR3: TGTGCCAGCAGTTTACAGGGCCTCTACGAGCAGTACTTC. Translation: CASSLQGLYEQYF.

The genes are TRBV5-8 and TRBJ2-3, with a tentative D call TRBD2 (6 bases). The length of the CDR3 is 16 residues. The V gene's germline CDR1 is SGHTS and CDR2 YDEGEE. V was shortened by 2 bases and J by 2 bases, with 15 bases between the two germline ends. In DNA form, the CDR3 reads TGTGCCAGCAGCTTATTTGGCGGGGTGCTCACAGATACGCAGTATTTT. This encodes CASSLFGGVLTDTQYF.

There are a few counts of this clone. This chain connects TRBV5-4 to TRBJ1-4, with a weak D call TRBD1 (5 bases). The CDR3 extends over 15 amino acids. Per the germline V gene, CDR1 is SGHNT and CDR2 is YYREEE (reference sequence). The germline V and J ends were trimmed by 2 bases and 10 bases, with 18 bases remaining between them. CDR3 bases: TGTGCCAGCAGCTTTGGAGGCGGGAGGGACGGAAAACTGTTTTTT. It yields the protein CASSFGGGRDGKLFF.

The sample holds a few counts of this clone. This sequence joins TRBV5-1 and TRBJ2-5; 8 positions match TRBD2. Germline trimming cut 2 bases from V and 1 base from J; bases unmatched to any gene: 1. Germline V lookup: CDR1 SGHRS, CDR2 YFSETQ. This CDR3 region has 14 residues. CDR3 in DNA: TGCGCCAGCAGCTTCGGGGGGGTCCAAGAGACCCAGTACTTC. Encoded protein: CASSFGGVQETQYF.

J is TRBJ2-7 and V is TRBV30, with TRBD2 as a possible D gene (5 bases). Germline CDR1 is GTSNPN and CDR2 is SVGIG (reference sequence). The length of the CDR3 is 14 residues. The ends were cut back, 5 bases at V and 3 bases at J, with 17 bases in the middle. The CDR3 DNA is TGTGCCTGGGGGGAGACTGGGAGATTCTACGAGCAGTACTTC. Residues: CAWGETGRFYEQYF.

V gene TRBV19 combines with J gene TRBJ2-2, with D perhaps given as TRBD1 or TRBD2 (5 bases each). Germline values: CDR1 LNHDA, CDR2 SQIVND (reference sequence). The CDR3 extends over 14 amino acids. The V end was cut by 11 bases, the J end by 8 bases, with 21 bases between. In nucleotides, the CDR3 is TGTGCCGCGGAGGTAGCCTGGGGCGTAGGGGAGCTGTTTTTT. Amino acids: CAAEVAWGVGELFF.

The chain joins TRBV5-1 to TRBJ2-6; the match to TRBD1 covers 8 bases. Unmatched junction bases numbered 5, after V lost 3 bases and J lost 0 bases. The CDR3 runs 17 residues. The germline V gene has CDR1 SGHRS and CDR2 YFSETQ. CDR3 amino acids: CASSWQGAPSGANVLTF. As DNA, the CDR3 is TGCGCCAGCAGCTGGCAGGGGGCCCCCTCTGGGGCCAACGTCCTGACTTTC.

The V call is TRBV7-9, the J call TRBJ2-3; 15 bases are a match to TRBD2. The CDR3 extends over 17 amino acids. V shed 6 bases, J shed 4 bases, and the junction held 8 bases outside the gene matches. Germline CDR1 is SEHNR and CDR2 is FQNEAQ (reference sequence). The CDR3 loop reads CASRYRTSGGAADTQYF. The CDR3 bases are TGTGCCAGCAGATATCGGACTAGCGGGGGGGCCGCAGATACGCAGTATTTT.

The chain recombines TRBV7-9 with TRBJ2-7; perhaps D is TRBD1 or TRBD2 (6 bases each). Looked up from germline, CDR1 is SEHNR and CDR2 is FQNEAQ (reference sequence). The CDR3 covers 15 residues. Trimming took off 5 bases at V and 2 bases at J, with 16 bases between the two ends. The CDR3 DNA follows: TGTGCCAGCAGCGAAAGGAGGGGGAGAACCTACGAGCAGTACTTC. This sequence encodes CASSERRGRTYEQYF.